The 2 T cell receptor beta chains listed next were all sequenced from one sample in a study of cytomegalovirus exposure and HLA in healthy donors. Use of 60 Vbeta and 13 Jbeta primers characterized the PCR. Here immunoSEQ multiplex PCR was the method, and the copy in TCRdb shows in-frame clones only, minus some. The sample lists under 200,000 clones, roughly 70% occurring once. The sample taken for sequencing was PBMCs. Receptor source: a woman in her 50s in good health and CMV-seropositive.

The rearrangement links TRBV4-1 to TRBJ2-3; unclear D gene. V was shortened by 0 bases and J by 8 bases, with 15 bases between the two germline ends. The CDR3 runs to 15 residues. CDR1 is MGHRA and CDR2 is YSYEKL in the germline V gene. The CDR3 reads CASSQDPKSPGTQYF. For the CDR3, the DNA is TGCGCCAGCAGCCAAGACCCCAAAAGCCCGGGTACGCAGTATTTT.

J is TRBJ2-1 and V is TRBV5-1, with D tentatively TRBD1 (6 bases). The length of the CDR3 is 15 residues. Germline V gene lookup returns CDR1 SGHRS and CDR2 YFSETQ. The V end was cut by 0 bases, the J end by 5 bases, with 12 bases between. The CDR3 DNA follows: TGCGCCAGCAGCTTGGGTGGGACAACGAACAATGAGCAGTTCTTC. Its translation is CASSLGGTTNNEQFF.